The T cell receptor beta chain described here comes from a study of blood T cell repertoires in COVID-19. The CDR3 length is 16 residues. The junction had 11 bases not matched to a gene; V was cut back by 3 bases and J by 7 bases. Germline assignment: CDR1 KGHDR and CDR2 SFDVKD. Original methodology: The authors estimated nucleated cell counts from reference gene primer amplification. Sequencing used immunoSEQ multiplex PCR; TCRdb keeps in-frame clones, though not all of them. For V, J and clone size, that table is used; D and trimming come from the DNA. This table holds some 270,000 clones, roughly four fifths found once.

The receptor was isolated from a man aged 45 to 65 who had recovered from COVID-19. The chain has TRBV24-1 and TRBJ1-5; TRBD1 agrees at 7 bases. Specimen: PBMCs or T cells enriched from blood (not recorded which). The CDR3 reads CATSDEATGFEQPQHF. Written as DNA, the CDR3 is TGTGCCACCAGTGATGAGGCGACAGGGTTTGAACAGCCCCAGCATTTT.